This record looks at one T cell receptor beta chain sequence and its context. The data stem from a study of blood T cell repertoires in COVID-19. On the study more broadly: COVID-19 samples from acute and convalescent phases originated in the United States, Italy and Spain. T cells, B-cell-depleted T cells, or PBMCs supplied cDNA or gDNA.

The protocol was immunoSEQ multiplex PCR, while the TCRdb copy is restricted to in-frame clones and leaves out a portion. The sample has 310,000 or so clones, around 90% seen once. CDR1 is SEHNR, CDR2 FQNEAQ, per germline (reference sequence). CDR3 length: 13 amino acids. Trimming shortened V by 5 bases and J by 2 bases, and 8 bases separated the two germline ends. The rearrangement links TRBV7-9 to TRBJ2-3; D unresolved. Specimen: peripheral blood. This clonotype was obtained from a man aged 50 or older with active or convalescent COVID-19. The CDR3 sequence is CASSPTHTDTQYF. The CDR3 nucleotides read TGTGCCAGCAGCCCGACTCACACAGATACGCAGTATTTT.